The rows below give T cell receptor beta chains drawn from one sample of a study of shared clonotypes between healthy human individuals. TCRdb's table, derived via immunoSEQ multiplex PCR, lists solely in-frame clones and lacks some. The sample consists of approximately 640,000 clones, about two thirds of them appearing once. The sequenced sample was memory CD4+ T cells sorted from blood. The receptor source for this set is a woman aged 30 to 39 in good health. CDR3s include the opening cysteine and the closing phenylalanine or tryptophan. Fields, in order: V gene, J gene, clone size, D gene, CDR3 DNA, CDR3 protein. D genes are given only for firm matches. Some rows have no size entry. The others give once, few or many, or a class for an expanded clone.

v_call: TRBV10-1
j_call: TRBJ2-1
clone_size: .
d_call: .
cdr3_nt: TGCGCCAGCAGTGAGTATCACCAGCGCGATGAGCAGTTCTTC
cdr3_aa: CASSEYHQRDEQFF

v_call: TRBV28
j_call: TRBJ2-7
clone_size: .
d_call: .
cdr3_nt: TGTGCCAGCAGCCCCCCGGGGCGGCCTGAGCAGTACTTC
cdr3_aa: CASSPPGRPEQYF

v_call: TRBV10-2
j_call: TRBJ1-2
clone_size: .
d_call: .
cdr3_nt: TGCGCCAGCAGTCGACAGCTATATAACTATGGCTACACCTTC
cdr3_aa: CASSRQLYNYGYTF

v_call: TRBV5-4
j_call: TRBJ2-7
clone_size: .
d_call: TRBD1
cdr3_nt: TGTGCCAGCAGCCCTGGGGGACAGGGGAGATACGAGCAGTACTTC
cdr3_aa: CASSPGGQGRYEQYF

v_call: TRBV25-1
j_call: TRBJ2-5
clone_size: .
d_call: TRBD1
cdr3_nt: TGTGCCAGCAGTGGACCGGGGGACAGGGGACGAGAGACCCAGTACTTC
cdr3_aa: CASSGPGDRGRETQYF

v_call: TRBV30
j_call: TRBJ2-1
clone_size: .
d_call: .
cdr3_nt: TGTGCCTGGGGCGCGGACGCAACCCCTGGGTACAATGAGCAGTTCTTC
cdr3_aa: CAWGADATPGYNEQFF

v_call: TRBV2
j_call: TRBJ2-3
clone_size: .
d_call: .
cdr3_nt: TGTGCCAGCAGCCCGTCTAGCCGGGGGCAGTATTTT
cdr3_aa: CASSPSSRGQYF

v_call: TRBV6-1
j_call: TRBJ1-3
clone_size: .
d_call: .
cdr3_nt: TGTGCCAGCACGGGGAGGGACACCATATATTTT
cdr3_aa: CASTGRDTIYF

v_call: TRBV27
j_call: TRBJ2-4
clone_size: few
d_call: TRBD2
cdr3_nt: TGTGCCAGCAGTTCCGGGACTAGACGGGACATTCAGTACTTC
cdr3_aa: CASSSGTRRDIQYF

v_call: TRBV10-1
j_call: TRBJ2-2
clone_size: .
d_call: TRBD1
cdr3_nt: TGCGCCAGCAGTGAGGACAGGGGGCTAACCGGGGAGCTGTTTTTT
cdr3_aa: CASSEDRGLTGELFF

v_call: TRBV29-1
j_call: TRBJ2-2
clone_size: .
d_call: .
cdr3_nt: TGCAGCGCCCTCGGCACCGAGCTGTTTTTT
cdr3_aa: CSALGTELFF

v_call: TRBV27
j_call: TRBJ1-1
clone_size: .
d_call: TRBD1
cdr3_nt: TGTGCCAGCCGGGGACAGGAGAACACTGAAGCTTTCTTT
cdr3_aa: CASRGQENTEAFF

v_call: TRBV2
j_call: TRBJ1-3
clone_size: medium-sized
d_call: TRBD1
cdr3_nt: TGTGCCAGCAGCCAGGGGGCGGGAAATGGAAACACCATATATTTT
cdr3_aa: CASSQGAGNGNTIYF

v_call: TRBV29-1
j_call: TRBJ1-2
clone_size: .
d_call: TRBD1
cdr3_nt: TGCAGCGTTGAGGGGACAGGGGGGGACTATGGCTACACCTTC
cdr3_aa: CSVEGTGGDYGYTF

v_call: TRBV28
j_call: TRBJ2-7
clone_size: once
d_call: TRBD1
cdr3_nt: TGTGCCAGCAGTCAAGGGACAGGTGGCTACGAGCAGTACTTC
cdr3_aa: CASSQGTGGYEQYF

v_call: TRBV6-1
j_call: TRBJ2-4
clone_size: .
d_call: .
cdr3_nt: TGTGCCAGCCTAGCCAAAAACATTCAGTACTTC
cdr3_aa: CASLAKNIQYF

v_call: TRBV7-6
j_call: TRBJ2-3
clone_size: .
d_call: .
cdr3_nt: TGTGCCAGCAGCTTGGGCACCCTAGGAACAGATACGCAGTATTTT
cdr3_aa: CASSLGTLGTDTQYF

v_call: TRBV10-1
j_call: TRBJ1-1
clone_size: .
d_call: .
cdr3_nt: TGCGCCAGCAGTGAGTCGCGGGGTATGGCTGAAGCTTTCTTT
cdr3_aa: CASSESRGMAEAFF

v_call: TRBV2
j_call: TRBJ2-5
clone_size: .
d_call: .
cdr3_nt: TGTGCCGGCACACTAGCAGGAGAGACCCAGTACTTC
cdr3_aa: CAGTLAGETQYF

v_call: TRBV4-2
j_call: TRBJ2-5
clone_size: .
d_call: TRBD2
cdr3_nt: TGTGCCAGCAGCCGCGGACTAGCGGGAGGGGGTGGGGAGACCCAGTACTTC
cdr3_aa: CASSRGLAGGGGETQYF

v_call: TRBV2
j_call: TRBJ2-7
clone_size: .
d_call: TRBD1
cdr3_nt: TGTGCCAGCAGTGGGACAGGGGCTTCCGAGCAGTACTTC
cdr3_aa: CASSGTGASEQYF

v_call: TRBV11-2
j_call: TRBJ2-3
clone_size: .
d_call: TRBD2
cdr3_nt: TGTGCCAGCATCGAAAGACTAGCGGGCACAGATACGCAGTATTTT
cdr3_aa: CASIERLAGTDTQYF

v_call: TRBV5-1
j_call: TRBJ2-3
clone_size: .
d_call: .
cdr3_nt: TGCGCCAGCAGCCCATGGACAGGCACAGATACGCAGTATTTT
cdr3_aa: CASSPWTGTDTQYF